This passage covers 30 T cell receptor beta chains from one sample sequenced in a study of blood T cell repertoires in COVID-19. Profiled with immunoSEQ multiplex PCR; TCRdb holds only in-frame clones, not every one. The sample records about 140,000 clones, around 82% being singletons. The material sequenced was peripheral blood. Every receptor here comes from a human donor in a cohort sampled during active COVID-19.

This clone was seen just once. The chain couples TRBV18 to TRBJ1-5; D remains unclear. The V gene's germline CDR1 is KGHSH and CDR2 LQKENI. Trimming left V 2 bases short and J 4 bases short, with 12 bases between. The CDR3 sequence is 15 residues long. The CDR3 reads CASSPMEGGNQPQHF. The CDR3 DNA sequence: TGTGCCAGCTCACCAATGGAGGGCGGGAATCAGCCCCAGCATTTT.

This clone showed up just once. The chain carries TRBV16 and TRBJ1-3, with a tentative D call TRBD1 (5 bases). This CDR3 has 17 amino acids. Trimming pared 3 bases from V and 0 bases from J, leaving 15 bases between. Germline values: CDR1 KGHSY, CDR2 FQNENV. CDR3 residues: CASSQPGRGPSGNTIYF. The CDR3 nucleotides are TGTGCCAGCAGCCAGCCAGGAAGGGGTCCCTCTGGAAACACCATATATTTT.

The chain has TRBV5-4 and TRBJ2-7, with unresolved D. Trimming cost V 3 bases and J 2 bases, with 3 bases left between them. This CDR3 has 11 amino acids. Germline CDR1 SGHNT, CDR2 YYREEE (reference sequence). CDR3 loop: CASSSTYEQYF. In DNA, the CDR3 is TGTGCCAGCAGCTCTACCTACGAGCAGTACTTC.

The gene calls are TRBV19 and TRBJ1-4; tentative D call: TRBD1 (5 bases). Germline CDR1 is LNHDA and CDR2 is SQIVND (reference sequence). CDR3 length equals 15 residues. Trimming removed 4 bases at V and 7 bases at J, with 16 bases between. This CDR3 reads CASSTFGGIREKLFF. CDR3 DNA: TGTGCCAGTAGTACCTTCGGGGGGATTCGTGAAAAACTGTTTTTT.

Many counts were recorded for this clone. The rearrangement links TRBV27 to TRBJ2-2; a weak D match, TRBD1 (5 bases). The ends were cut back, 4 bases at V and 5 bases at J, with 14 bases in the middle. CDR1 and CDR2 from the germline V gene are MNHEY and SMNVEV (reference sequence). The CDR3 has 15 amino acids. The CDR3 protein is CASSSMDGATGELFF. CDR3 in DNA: TGTGCCAGCAGTTCCATGGATGGGGCGACCGGGGAGCTGTTTTTT.

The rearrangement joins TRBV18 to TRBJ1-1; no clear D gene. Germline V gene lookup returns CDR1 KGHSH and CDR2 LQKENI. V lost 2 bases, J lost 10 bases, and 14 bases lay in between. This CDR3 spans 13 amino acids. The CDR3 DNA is TGTGCCAGCTCACCAAGCGAGGGAATTGGAGCTTTCTTT. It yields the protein CASSPSEGIGAFF.

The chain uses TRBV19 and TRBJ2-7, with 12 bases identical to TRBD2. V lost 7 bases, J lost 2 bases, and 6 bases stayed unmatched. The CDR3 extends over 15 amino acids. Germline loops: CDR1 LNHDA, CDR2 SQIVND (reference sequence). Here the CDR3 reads CASTFTSGGTYEQYF. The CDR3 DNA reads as TGTGCCAGTACTTTCACTAGCGGGGGGACCTACGAGCAGTACTTC. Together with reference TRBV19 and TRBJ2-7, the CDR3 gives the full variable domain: DGGITQSPKYLFRKEGQNVTLSCEQNLNHDAMYWYRQDPGQGLRLIYYSQIVNDFQKGDIAEGYSVSREKKESFPLTVTSAQKNPTAFYLCASTFTSGGTYEQYFGPGTRLTVT.

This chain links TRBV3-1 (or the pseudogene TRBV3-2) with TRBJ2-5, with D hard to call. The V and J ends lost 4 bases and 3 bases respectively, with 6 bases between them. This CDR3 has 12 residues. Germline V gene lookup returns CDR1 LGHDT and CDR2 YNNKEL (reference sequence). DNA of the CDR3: TGTGCCAGCAGCCGAACTAAAGAGACCCAGTACTTC. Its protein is CASSRTKETQYF.

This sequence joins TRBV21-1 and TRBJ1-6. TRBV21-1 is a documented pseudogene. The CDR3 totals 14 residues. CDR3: CASSKCALYSPLHF. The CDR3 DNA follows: TGTGCCAGCAGCAAATGTGCACTTTATTCACCCCTCCACTTT.

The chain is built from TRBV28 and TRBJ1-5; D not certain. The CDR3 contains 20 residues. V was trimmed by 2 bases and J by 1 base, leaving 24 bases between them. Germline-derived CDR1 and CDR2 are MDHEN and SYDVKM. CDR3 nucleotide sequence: TGTGCCAGCAGTTTAAAACAGACGGTGGCCCTATGGCAAAGCAATCAGCCCCAGCATTTT. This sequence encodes CASSLKQTVALWQSNQPQHF.

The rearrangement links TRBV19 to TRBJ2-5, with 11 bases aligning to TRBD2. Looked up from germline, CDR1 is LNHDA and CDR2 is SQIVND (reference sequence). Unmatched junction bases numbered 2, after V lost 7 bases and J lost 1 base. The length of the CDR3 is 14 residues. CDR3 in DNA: TGTGCCAGTACTGGGACTAGCGGCCAAGAGACCCAGTACTTC. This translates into CASTGTSGQETQYF.

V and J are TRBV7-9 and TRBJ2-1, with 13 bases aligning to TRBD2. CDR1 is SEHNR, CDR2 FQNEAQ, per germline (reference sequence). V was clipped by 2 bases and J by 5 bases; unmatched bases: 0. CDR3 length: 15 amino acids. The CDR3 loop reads CASSLTSGGDNEQFF. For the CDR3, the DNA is TGTGCCAGCAGCTTAACTAGCGGGGGGGACAATGAGCAGTTCTTC.

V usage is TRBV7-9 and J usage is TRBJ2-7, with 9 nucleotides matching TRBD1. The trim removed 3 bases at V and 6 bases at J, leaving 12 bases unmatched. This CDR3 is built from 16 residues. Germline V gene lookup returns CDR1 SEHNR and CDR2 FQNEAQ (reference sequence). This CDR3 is CASSFFTGGAGVEQYF. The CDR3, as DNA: TGTGCCAGCAGCTTTTTTACAGGGGGCGCGGGGGTCGAGCAGTACTTC.

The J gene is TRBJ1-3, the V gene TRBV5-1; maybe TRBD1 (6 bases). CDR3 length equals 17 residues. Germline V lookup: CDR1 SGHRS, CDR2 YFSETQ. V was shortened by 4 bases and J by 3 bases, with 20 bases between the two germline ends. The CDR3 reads CASSHTPTGRDGNTIYF. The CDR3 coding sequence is TGCGCCAGCAGCCATACCCCCACAGGGAGAGATGGAAACACCATATATTTT.

The CDR3 loop reads CASSSRTGRTDTQYF. The CDR3, as DNA: TGTGCCAGCAGCTCAAGGACAGGGCGCACAGATACGCAGTATTTT. The chain is built from TRBV7-2 and TRBJ2-3; TRBD1 agrees at 8 bases. There are 15 residues in the CDR3. Trimming at V came to 4 bases and at J to 1 base, leaving 4 bases not matched to a gene. Germline-derived CDR1 and CDR2 are SGHTA and FQGNSA.

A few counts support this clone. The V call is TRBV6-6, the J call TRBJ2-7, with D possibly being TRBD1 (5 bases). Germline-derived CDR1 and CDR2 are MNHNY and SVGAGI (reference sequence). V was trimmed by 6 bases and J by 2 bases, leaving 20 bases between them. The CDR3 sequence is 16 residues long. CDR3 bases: TGTGCCAGCAGGCCAGACAGTACACCAACCCCCTACGAGCAGTACTTC. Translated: CASRPDSTPTPYEQYF.

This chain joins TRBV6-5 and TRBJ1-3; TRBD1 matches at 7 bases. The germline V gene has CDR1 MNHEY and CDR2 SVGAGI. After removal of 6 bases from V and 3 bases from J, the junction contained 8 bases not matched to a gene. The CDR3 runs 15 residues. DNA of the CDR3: TGTGCCAGCAGCCGGACTTGGACAGGTGGAAACACCATATATTTT. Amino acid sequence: CASSRTWTGGNTIYF.

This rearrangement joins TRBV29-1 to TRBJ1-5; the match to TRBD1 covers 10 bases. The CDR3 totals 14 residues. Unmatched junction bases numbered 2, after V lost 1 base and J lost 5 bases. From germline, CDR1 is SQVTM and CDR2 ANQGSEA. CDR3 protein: CSVEVGTGDQPQHF. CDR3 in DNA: TGCAGCGTTGAAGTTGGGACAGGGGATCAGCCCCAGCATTTT.

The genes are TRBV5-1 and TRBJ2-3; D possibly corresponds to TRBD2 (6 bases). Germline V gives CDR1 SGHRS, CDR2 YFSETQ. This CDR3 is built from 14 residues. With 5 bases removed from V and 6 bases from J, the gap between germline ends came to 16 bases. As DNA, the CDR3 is TGCGCCAGCAGTTTTGGGGGGAGCCGCGATACGCAGTATTTT. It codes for CASSFGGSRDTQYF.

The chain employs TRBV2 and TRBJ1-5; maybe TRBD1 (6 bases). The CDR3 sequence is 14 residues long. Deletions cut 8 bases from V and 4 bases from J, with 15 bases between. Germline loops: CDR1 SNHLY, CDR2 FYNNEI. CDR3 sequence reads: CASRGWGLNQPQHF. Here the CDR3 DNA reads TGTGCCAGCCGTGGGTGGGGGCTTAATCAGCCCCAGCATTTT.

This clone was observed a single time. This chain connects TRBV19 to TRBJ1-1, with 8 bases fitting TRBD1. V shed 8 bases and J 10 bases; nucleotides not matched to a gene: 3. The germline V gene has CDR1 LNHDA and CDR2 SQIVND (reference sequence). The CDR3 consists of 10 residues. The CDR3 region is CASGGTGAFF. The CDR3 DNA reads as TGTGCCAGTGGGGGGACAGGAGCTTTCTTT. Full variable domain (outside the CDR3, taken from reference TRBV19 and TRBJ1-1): DGGITQSPKYLFRKEGQNVTLSCEQNLNHDAMYWYRQDPGQGLRLIYYSQIVNDFQKGDIAEGYSVSREKKESFPLTVTSAQKNPTAFYLCASGGTGAFFGQGTRLTVV.

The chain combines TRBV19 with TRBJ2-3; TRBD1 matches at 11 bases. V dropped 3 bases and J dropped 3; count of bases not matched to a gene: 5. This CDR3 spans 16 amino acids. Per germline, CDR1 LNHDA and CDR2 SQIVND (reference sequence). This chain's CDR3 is CASSITGTGGTDTQYF. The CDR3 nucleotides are TGTGCCAGTAGTATCACCGGGACAGGGGGTACAGATACGCAGTATTTT.

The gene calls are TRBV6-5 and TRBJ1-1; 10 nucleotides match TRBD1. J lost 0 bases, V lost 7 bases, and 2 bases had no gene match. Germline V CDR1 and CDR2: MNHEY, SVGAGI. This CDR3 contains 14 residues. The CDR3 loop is CASTGQGMNTEAFF. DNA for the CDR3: TGTGCCAGCACGGGACAGGGGATGAACACTGAAGCTTTCTTT.

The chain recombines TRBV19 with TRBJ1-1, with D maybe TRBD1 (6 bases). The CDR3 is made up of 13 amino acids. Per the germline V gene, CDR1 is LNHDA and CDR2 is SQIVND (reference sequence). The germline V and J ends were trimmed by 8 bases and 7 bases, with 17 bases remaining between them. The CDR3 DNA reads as TGTGCCAGTTGCTTCTTAGGACAGAATGAAGCTTTCTTT. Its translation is CASCFLGQNEAFF.

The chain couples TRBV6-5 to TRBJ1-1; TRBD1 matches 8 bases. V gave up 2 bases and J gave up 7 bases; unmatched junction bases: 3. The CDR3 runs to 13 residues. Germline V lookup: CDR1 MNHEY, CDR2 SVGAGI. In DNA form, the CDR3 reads TGTGCCAGCAGTTACCCCGGACAGGGTGAAGCTTTCTTT. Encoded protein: CASSYPGQGEAFF.

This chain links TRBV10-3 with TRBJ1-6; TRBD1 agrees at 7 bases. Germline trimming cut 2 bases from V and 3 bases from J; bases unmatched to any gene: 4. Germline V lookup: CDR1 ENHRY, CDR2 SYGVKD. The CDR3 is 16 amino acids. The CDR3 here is CAISEAGTDYNSPLHF. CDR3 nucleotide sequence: TGTGCCATCAGTGAGGCCGGGACAGACTATAATTCACCCCTCCACTTT.

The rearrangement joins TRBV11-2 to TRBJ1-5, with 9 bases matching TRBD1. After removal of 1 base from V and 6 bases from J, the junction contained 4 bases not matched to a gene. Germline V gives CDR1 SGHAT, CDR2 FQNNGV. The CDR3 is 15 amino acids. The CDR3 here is CASSLVGTGLQPQHF. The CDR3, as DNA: TGTGCCAGCAGCTTAGTAGGGACAGGGCTTCAGCCCCAGCATTTT.

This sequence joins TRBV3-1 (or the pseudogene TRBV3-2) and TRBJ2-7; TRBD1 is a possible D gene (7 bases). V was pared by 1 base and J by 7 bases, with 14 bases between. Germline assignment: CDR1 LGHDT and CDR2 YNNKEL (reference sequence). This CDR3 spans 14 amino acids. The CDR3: CASSQVPGGMEQYF. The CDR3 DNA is TGTGCCAGCAGCCAAGTTCCAGGGGGGATGGAGCAGTACTTC.

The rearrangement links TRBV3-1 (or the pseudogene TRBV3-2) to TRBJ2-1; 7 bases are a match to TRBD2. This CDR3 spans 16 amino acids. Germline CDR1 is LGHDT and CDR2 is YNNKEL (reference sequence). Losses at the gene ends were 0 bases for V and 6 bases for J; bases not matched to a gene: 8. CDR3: CASSQDAREGSNEQFF. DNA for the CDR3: TGTGCCAGCAGCCAAGATGCGAGGGAGGGCTCCAATGAGCAGTTCTTC.

CDR3 amino acids: CASSIDATGGDEQFF. CDR3 DNA sequence: TGTGCCAGTAGTATAGATGCGACAGGGGGTGATGAGCAGTTCTTC. J is TRBJ2-1 and V is TRBV19; TRBD1 agrees at 9 bases. The CDR3 is 15 amino acids. Per the germline V gene, CDR1 is LNHDA and CDR2 is SQIVND (reference sequence). V lost 0 bases, J lost 8 bases, and 5 bases stayed unmatched.